The clone carrying this TCR beta chain occurred many times. V shed 5 bases and J shed 5 bases, with 9 bases lying between them. Germline values: CDR1 MDHEN, CDR2 SYDVKM. This CDR3 is 12 amino acids long. This sample stems from a study of metastatic and nonmetastatic thyroid tumors. Each patient came to thyroid surgery without any prior treatment (of any kind). TCRdb reprocessed the PCR reads using MiXCR. This table holds about 92,000 clones, 15% found once. The clonotype comes from a female donor with papillary thyroid cancer or a benign thyroid nodule (not recorded which). Some clones in this sample may be carry-over from other donors' samples. V gene TRBV28 combines with J gene TRBJ2-5, with a possible D match to TRBD1 (6 bases). Sequencing was done on a sample of blood. Here the CDR3 DNA reads TGTGCCAGCAGTGGGGGCTACGAGACCCAGTACTTC. This gives the protein CASSGGYETQYF.